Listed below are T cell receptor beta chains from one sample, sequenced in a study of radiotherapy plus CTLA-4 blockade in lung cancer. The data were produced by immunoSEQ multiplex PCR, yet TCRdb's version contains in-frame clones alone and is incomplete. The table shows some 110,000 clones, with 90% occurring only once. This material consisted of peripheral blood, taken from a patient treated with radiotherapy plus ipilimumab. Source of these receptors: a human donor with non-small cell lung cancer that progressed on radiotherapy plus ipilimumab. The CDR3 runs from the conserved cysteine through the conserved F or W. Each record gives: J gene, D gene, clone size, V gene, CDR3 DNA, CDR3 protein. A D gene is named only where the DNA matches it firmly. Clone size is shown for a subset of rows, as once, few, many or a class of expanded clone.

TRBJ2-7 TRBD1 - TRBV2 TGTGCCAGCACCTCCCTGACAGGGGGGAGGTACGAGCAGTACTTC CASTSLTGGRYEQYF
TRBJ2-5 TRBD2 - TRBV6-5 TGTGCCAGCAGTTTAACGGTAGCGGGCCAGGGGACCCAGTACTTC CASSLTVAGQGTQYF
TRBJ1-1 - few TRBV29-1 TGCAGCGTCCTCGAACGGGGGGGAGCTTTCTTT CSVLERGGAFF
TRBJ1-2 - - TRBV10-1 TGCGCCAGCAGGGTCCATGGTTTAGGCTTC CASRVHGLGF
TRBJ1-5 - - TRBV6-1 TGTGCCAGCAGTGAAAGCGACAGAGGCAATCAGCCCCAGCATTTT CASSESDRGNQPQHF
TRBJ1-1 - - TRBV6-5 TGTGCCAGCAGTCGCTTGGGGGGTGTCACTGAAGCTTTCTTT CASSRLGGVTEAFF
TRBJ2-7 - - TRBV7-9 TGTGCCAGCAGCCCAAGTGGGGTGGGAGTGGTCCACGAGCAGTACTTC CASSPSGVGVVHEQYF
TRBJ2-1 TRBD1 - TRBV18 TGTGCCAGCTCATCGGGACAGGGCAATTTCTACAATGAGCAGTTCTTC CASSSGQGNFYNEQFF
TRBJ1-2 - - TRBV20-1 TGCAGTGCCACGAGACAAGGTGGCTACACCTTC CSATRQGGYTF
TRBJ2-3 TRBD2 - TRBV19 TGTGCCAGTAGTTCGTGGACTAGCGGGAGTAGCACAGATACGCAGTATTTT CASSSWTSGSSTDTQYF
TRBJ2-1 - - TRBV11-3 TGTGCCAGCAGCTTAGATCTGGGTAGTGAGCAGTTCTTC CASSLDLGSEQFF
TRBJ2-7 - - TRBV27 TGTGCCAGCAGTCCCCGAGGGTGGTTAAAGGAGCAGTACTTC CASSPRGWLKEQYF
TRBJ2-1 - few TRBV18 TGTGCCAGCTCGGAAGGGGAGAGCTCCTACAATGAGCAGTTCTTC CASSEGESSYNEQFF
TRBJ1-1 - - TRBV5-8 TGTGCCAGCATTCCGTGGGCAGGCGCAATGAACACTGAAGCTTTCTTT CASIPWAGAMNTEAFF
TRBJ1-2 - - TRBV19 TGTGCCAGTAGTATTCGGTCGGACAGAAACTATGGCTACACCTTC CASSIRSDRNYGYTF
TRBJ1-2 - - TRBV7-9 TGTGCCAGCAGCTTAGAAGGGGGCTATGGCTACACCTTC CASSLEGGYGYTF
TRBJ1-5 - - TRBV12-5 TGTGCTAGTGGTTTGGTATTCGGGGGATCTGTGAAGCCCCAGCATTTT CASGLVFGGSVKPQHF
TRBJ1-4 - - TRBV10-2 TGCGCCAGCAGGGGTGAAAAACTGTTTTTT CASRGEKLFF
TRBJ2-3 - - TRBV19 TGTGCCAGTAGTATAGGCAGCACAGATACGCAGTATTTT CASSIGSTDTQYF
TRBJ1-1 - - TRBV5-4 TGTGCCAGCAGCCTCCCGCGACTGAACACTGAAGCTTTCTTT CASSLPRLNTEAFF
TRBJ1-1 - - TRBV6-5 TGTGCCAGCAGTTACGATACACGGAACACTGAAGCTTTCTTT CASSYDTRNTEAFF
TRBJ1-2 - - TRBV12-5 TGTGCTAGTGCCCCTACCTCAATCTATGGCTACACCTTC CASAPTSIYGYTF
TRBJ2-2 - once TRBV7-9 TGTGCCAGCAGCTTAAATCAAGGGCTAGCGAGTACCGGGGAGCTGTTTTTT CASSLNQGLASTGELFF
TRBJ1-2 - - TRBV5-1 TGCGCCAGCAGCTTGGCTGGTGGGGGCGGCTACACCTTC CASSLAGGGGYTF
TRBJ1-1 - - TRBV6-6 TGTGCCAGCAGTGGGCCCGGACTAAGAGAAGCTTTCTTT CASSGPGLREAFF
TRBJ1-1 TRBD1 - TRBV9 TGTGCCAGCAGTTTTCGACAGGGCTCTGAAGCTTTCTTT CASSFRQGSEAFF
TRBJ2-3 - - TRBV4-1 TGCGCCAGCAGTCGGACAGAGGGAGATACGCAGTATTTT CASSRTEGDTQYF
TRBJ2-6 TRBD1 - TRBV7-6 TGTGCCAGCAGCTTAGCGCCTGGACAGGCAGTCGAGGGTCCTGGGGCCAACGTCCTGACTTTC CASSLAPGQAVEGPGANVLTF